A single T cell receptor beta chain is shown here with its context. Here immunoSEQ multiplex PCR was the method, and the copy in TCRdb shows in-frame clones only, minus some. Counted here are roughly 34,000 clones, about nine tenths occurring once; the ten biggest clones make up 0.9% to 0.95%. The entry originates in a study of OX40 agonist ivuxolimab in advanced cancers. Whole-study context: Three individuals attained partial responses, comprising one hepatocellular carcinoma case and two cutaneous melanoma cases.

Exclusion applied to patients with autoimmune disease history or systemic immunosuppression. Germline V CDR1 and CDR2: GTSNPN, SVGIG (reference sequence). The CDR3 length is 15 residues. J was trimmed by 0 bases and V by 2 bases; bases with no gene match: 5. Material: CD4+ or CD8+ T cells sorted from blood, obtained in a trial of the OX40 agonist ivuxolimab. The sequence was collected from an adult with an advanced solid tumor such as melanoma, head and neck, liver or kidney cancer. The chain has TRBV30 and TRBJ1-2, with 8 bases matching TRBD1. For the CDR3, the DNA is TGTGCCTGGAGTTTTACAGGGGGAACTAACTATGGCTACACCTTC. This codes for CAWSFTGGTNYGYTF.